The 25 T cell receptor beta chains presented below share a single source sample, sequenced in a study of PD-L1 blockade in urothelial cancer. Here immunoSEQ multiplex PCR was the method, and the copy in TCRdb shows in-frame clones only, minus some. The data contain around 50,000 clones, roughly 82% of them singletons. As for time point: pretreatment peripheral blood. The sequenced sample was PBMCs, obtained around atezolizumab (anti-PD-L1) treatment. The receptors here all came from a man aged 45-65 years with urothelial cancer.

The chain couples TRBV5-4 to TRBJ1-2, with 8 bases that match TRBD1. Germline-derived CDR1 and CDR2 are SGHNT and YYREEE (reference sequence). With V trimmed by 5 bases and J by 4 bases, 7 bases remained unmatched. CDR3 size: 14 residues. CDR3 sequence: CASRKTGGGYGYTF. The CDR3 DNA reads TGTGCCAGCAGGAAAACAGGGGGTGGCTATGGCTACACCTTC.

The chain employs TRBV7-2 and TRBJ2-1, with 16 positions matching TRBD2. Germline V lookup: CDR1 SGHTA, CDR2 FQGNSA. The CDR3 is 18 residues long. With V trimmed by 0 bases and J by 3 bases, 2 bases remained unmatched. The CDR3 region is CASSLAGLAGGRYNEQFF. The DNA for the CDR3 is TGTGCCAGCAGCTTAGCGGGACTAGCGGGAGGGCGCTACAATGAGCAGTTCTTC.

V and J are TRBV5-4 and TRBJ1-1; no clear D. V lost 5 bases to trimming and J lost 2 bases, with 4 bases between them. Germline assignment: CDR1 SGHNT and CDR2 YYREEE (reference sequence). The CDR3 has 11 residues. The CDR3 loop reads CASRLNTEAFF. The DNA of the CDR3 is TGTGCCAGCAGACTCAACACTGAAGCTTTCTTT.

In DNA form, the CDR3 reads TGTGCCAGCACAGAGCGGACAGACACCGGGGAGCTGTTTTTT. It codes for CASTERTDTGELFF. The chain recombines TRBV6-6 with TRBJ2-2, with a weak D call TRBD1 (6 bases). Germline lookup yields CDR1 MNHNY and CDR2 SVGAGI (reference sequence). V lost 7 bases to trimming and J lost 3 bases, with 12 bases between them. CDR3 length: 14 amino acids.

The chain carries TRBV29-1 and TRBJ2-5; the D is unclear. Between the trimmed V and J ends, which lost 4 bases and 2 bases, there was a span of 5 bases. Germline loops: CDR1 SQVTM, CDR2 ANQGSEA. This CDR3 comprises 11 residues. The CDR3 reads CSVVRQETQYF. CDR3 DNA sequence: TGCAGCGTTGTCAGACAAGAGACCCAGTACTTC. Together with reference TRBV29-1 and TRBJ2-5, the CDR3 gives the full variable domain: SAVISQKPSRDICQRGTSLTIQCQVDSQVTMMFWYRQQPGQSLTLIATANQGSEATYESGFVIDKFPISRPNLTFSTLTVSNMSPEDSSIYLCSVVRQETQYFGPGTRLLVL.

This clone was picked up a small number of times. V is TRBV27 and J is TRBJ1-2; D not resolved. The V end lost 6 bases, the J end lost 8 bases, and 16 bases lay between the germline ends. This CDR3 contains 13 residues. Germline CDR1 reads MNHEY; CDR2 reads SMNVEV (reference sequence). The CDR3 loop is CASSPDPTAGYTF. The DNA for the CDR3 is TGTGCCAGCAGCCCCGACCCTACAGCCGGCTACACCTTC.

The chain has TRBV5-5 and TRBJ2-7, with a tentative D call TRBD1 (6 bases). CDR3 length: 15 amino acids. Germline loops: CDR1 SGHKS, CDR2 YYEKEE (reference sequence). The V gene lost 4 bases and the J gene lost 2 bases, with 16 bases spanning the gap. The CDR3 DNA follows: TGTGCCAGCAGCAGGGAGACAGGACCAGCCTACGAGCAGTACTTC. Protein product: CASSRETGPAYEQYF.

This chain uses TRBV4-3 with TRBJ1-4, with D possibly matching TRBD1 (6 bases). The germline V gene has CDR1 LGHNA and CDR2 YSLEER. V lost 4 bases to trimming and J lost 7 bases, with 16 bases between them. The CDR3 runs 15 residues. For the CDR3, the DNA is TGCGCCAGCAGCCTTAACAGGGTTTTGGGTGAAAAACTGTTTTTT. Translated: CASSLNRVLGEKLFF.

V gene TRBV4-3 combines with J gene TRBJ2-3; 14 bases are shared with TRBD2. With V trimmed by 1 base and J by 7 bases, 7 bases remained unmatched. The CDR3 contains 17 residues. Germline-derived CDR1 and CDR2 are LGHNA and YSLEER. DNA for the CDR3: TGCGCCAGCAGCCAAGGAACCGGGACTAGCGGGAGACATACGCAGTATTTT. It is translated as CASSQGTGTSGRHTQYF.

The chain links TRBV18 to TRBJ1-1; possible D gene TRBD1, 6 bases. Germline CDR1 and CDR2: KGHSH and LQKENI. The CDR3 length is 13 residues. V lost 5 bases, J lost 1 base, and 8 bases lay in between. The CDR3 sequence: CASSGQTNTEAFF. CDR3 in DNA: TGTGCCAGCTCAGGACAGACGAACACTGAAGCTTTCTTT.

V is TRBV7-8 and J is TRBJ1-1; possible D gene TRBD1, 5 bases. Per germline, CDR1 SGHVS and CDR2 FQNEAQ. Between the trimmed V and J ends, which lost 1 base and 11 bases, there was a span of 14 bases. CDR3 length: 13 amino acids. CDR3 loop: CASSLGSSTEAFF. The CDR3 coding sequence is TGTGCCAGCAGCTTAGGAAGTTCGACAGAGGCTTTCTTT.

V and J are TRBV30 and TRBJ1-3, with 8 bases fitting TRBD1. Germline trimming cut 0 bases from V and 4 bases from J; bases unmatched to any gene: 2. This CDR3 is built from 14 residues. The germline V gene has CDR1 GTSNPN and CDR2 SVGIG (reference sequence). CDR3 sequence (DNA): TGTGCCTGGAGTGTAACAGGGGGAGGAAACACCATATATTTT. Its translation is CAWSVTGGGNTIYF.

The genes are TRBV15 and TRBJ2-7; the match to TRBD2 covers 9 bases. The J segment lost 3 bases and the V segment lost 5 bases, leaving 5 bases of the junction unmatched. The germline gives CDR1 LNHNV, CDR2 YYDKDF (reference sequence). The CDR3 has 14 amino acids. CDR3 sequence (DNA): TGTGCCACCAGCGTTGGACTAGCGAACTACGAGCAGTACTTC. Amino acid sequence: CATSVGLANYEQYF.

This clone is labeled as medium-sized. The V call is TRBV28, the J call TRBJ2-1; 8 positions match TRBD2. In germline, CDR1 is MDHEN, CDR2 SYDVKM. Trimming at V came to 5 bases and at J to 0 bases, leaving 12 bases not matched to a gene. The CDR3 has 18 residues. In nucleotides, the CDR3 is TGTGCCAGCAGTCCCAGGGGTAGCGGGACCGGCTCCTACAATGAGCAGTTCTTC. Its protein is CASSPRGSGTGSYNEQFF.

CDR3 amino acids: CASSLGLILQETQYF. CDR3 DNA: TGTGCCAGCAGCTTAGGCCTAATCCTCCAAGAGACCCAGTACTTC. V and J are TRBV11-2 and TRBJ2-5; D gene uncertain. Trimming took off 1 base at V and 1 base at J, with 10 bases between the two ends. Germline V gene lookup returns CDR1 SGHAT and CDR2 FQNNGV. The CDR3 runs to 15 residues.

The chain is built from TRBV19 and TRBJ1-1; no reliable D call. The length of the CDR3 is 10 residues. Trimming pared 9 bases from V and 3 bases from J, leaving 5 bases between. In germline, CDR1 is LNHDA, CDR2 SQIVND (reference sequence). For the CDR3, the DNA is TGTGCCAGCCGCGACACTGAAGCTTTCTTT. It encodes CASRDTEAFF.

The chain couples TRBV10-3 to TRBJ1-6; 10 nucleotides match TRBD1. Unmatched junction bases numbered 5, after V lost 5 bases and J lost 7 bases. Germline-derived CDR1 and CDR2 are ENHRY and SYGVKD. The CDR3 totals 15 residues. CDR3 protein: CAISPGQGSNSPLHF. Written as DNA, the CDR3 is TGTGCCATCAGTCCGGGACAGGGGAGCAATTCACCCCTCCACTTT.

The DNA for the CDR3 is TGTGCCAGTAGTGACCCAAGAGGACAGGGGGCAACTGAAGCTTTCTTT. Protein: CASSDPRGQGATEAFF. The chain couples TRBV19 to TRBJ1-1; TRBD1 matches at 11 bases. CDR3 length: 16 residues. The germline CDR1 and CDR2 sequences are LNHDA and SQIVND (reference sequence). The J segment lost 5 bases and the V segment lost 5 bases, leaving 10 bases of the junction unmatched.

The chain has TRBV6-6 and TRBJ1-3, with D perhaps TRBD1 (5 bases). This CDR3 comprises 16 residues. Germline V gene sequence: CDR1 MNHNY, CDR2 SVGAGI (reference sequence). V gave up 6 bases and J gave up 3 bases, with 18 bases separating them. The CDR3 DNA follows: TGTGCCAGCAGCCCTGAGACAGCACTGGGTGGAAACACCATATATTTT. Translation: CASSPETALGGNTIYF.

The rearrangement links TRBV5-1 to TRBJ1-1; D uncertain. V lost 0 bases and J 0 bases, leaving 9 bases between the germline ends. The germline CDR1 and CDR2 sequences are SGHRS and YFSETQ. There are 15 residues in the CDR3. The CDR3 here is CASSLGGLVNTEAFF. The CDR3 DNA reads as TGCGCCAGCAGCTTGGGCGGTTTAGTGAACACTGAAGCTTTCTTT.

The rearrangement joins TRBV6-5 to TRBJ2-1; 9 nucleotides match TRBD2. The CDR3 has 13 amino acids. The V segment lost 2 bases and the J segment 9 bases; nucleotides outside the gene matches: 2. Germline V CDR1 and CDR2: MNHEY, SVGAGI. CDR3 sequence: CASSYPTSGEQFF. CDR3 sequence (DNA): TGTGCCAGCAGTTACCCGACTAGCGGTGAGCAGTTCTTC.

The chain recombines TRBV2 with TRBJ2-7; maybe TRBD2 (5 bases). The CDR3 has 11 amino acids. CDR1 is SNHLY, CDR2 FYNNEI, per germline. V lost 4 bases to trimming and J lost 5 bases, with 6 bases between them. CDR3 sequence reads: CASSAGNEQYF. The CDR3 bases are TGTGCCAGCAGTGCGGGGAACGAGCAGTACTTC. The entire variable domain, with the rest obtained from reference TRBV2 and TRBJ2-7, is as follows: EPEVTQTPSHQVTQMGQEVILRCVPISNHLYFYWYRQILGQKVEFLVSFYNNEISEKSEIFDDQFSVERPDGSNFTLKIRSTKLEDSAMYFCASSAGNEQYFGPGTRLTVT.

This chain joins TRBV19 and TRBJ1-2; no reliable D call. Germline loops: CDR1 LNHDA, CDR2 SQIVND (reference sequence). The CDR3 is made up of 15 amino acids. V gave up 7 bases and J gave up 4 bases, with 19 bases separating them. The CDR3 protein is CASTTSKSGLYGYTF. CDR3 in DNA: TGTGCCAGTACTACATCCAAAAGCGGACTCTATGGCTACACCTTC.

The chain carries TRBV30 and TRBJ2-5; 10 nucleotides agree with TRBD2. The J segment lost 7 bases and the V segment lost 0 bases, leaving 5 bases of the junction unmatched. The CDR3 spans 14 residues. CDR1 and CDR2 (germline): GTSNPN, SVGIG (reference sequence). CDR3 amino acids: CAWSVGLAGATQYF. Written as DNA, the CDR3 is TGTGCCTGGAGTGTAGGTCTAGCGGGGGCGACCCAGTACTTC. Variable domain in full (rest from reference TRBV30 and TRBJ2-5): SQTIHQWPATLVQPVGSPLSLECTVEGTSNPNLYWYRQAAGRGLQLLFYSVGIGQISSEVPQNLSASRPQDRQFILSSKKLLLSDSGFYLCAWSVGLAGATQYFGPGTRLLVL.

This chain links TRBV5-1 with TRBJ2-3; TRBD2 matches at 9 bases. V lost 4 bases and J lost 0; bases outside the gene matches: 6. CDR1 is SGHRS, CDR2 YFSETQ, per germline. The CDR3 consists of 16 residues. The CDR3 region is CASSRFLAGSTDTQYF. CDR3 nucleotides: TGCGCCAGCAGCAGATTTCTAGCGGGGAGCACAGATACGCAGTATTTT.